A single sample gave rise to the 32 T cell receptor beta chains below, sequenced in a study of T cell responses to AZD1222 COVID-19 vaccine. Profiling relied on immunoSEQ multiplex PCR, and the TCRdb table lists in-frame clones only, not all of them. The repertoire consists of tens of thousands of clones, with 80% to 95% occurring once and the leading ten covering around 4.5%. The specimen comprised peripheral blood, sampled 28 days after the second AZD1222 dose. The receptors originated from an adult who received the AZD1222 COVID-19 vaccine.

V usage is TRBV7-9 and J usage is TRBJ1-2; possible D gene TRBD1, 5 bases. The ends were cut back, 6 bases at V and 14 bases at J, with 19 bases in the middle. CDR1 is SEHNR and CDR2 is FQNEAQ in the germline V gene (reference sequence). This CDR3 is built from 12 residues. The CDR3 DNA sequence: TGTGCCAGCAGTGATGGGACGTTGAGTACTACCTTC. Its protein product is CASSDGTLSTTF.

The J gene is TRBJ1-4, the V gene TRBV25-1, with TRBD1 as a possible D gene (5 bases). This CDR3 contains 15 residues. Germline CDR1 is MGHDK and CDR2 is SYGVNS. Trimming took 5 bases from V and 8 from J, leaving 18 bases between them. The CDR3 sequence: CASSNLQGLGEKLFF. DNA of the CDR3: TGTGCCAGCAGTAACCTTCAGGGTCTCGGGGAAAAACTGTTTTTT. Full variable domain (missing parts from reference TRBV25-1 and TRBJ1-4): EADIYQTPRYLVIGTGKKITLECSQTMGHDKMYWYQQDPGMELHLIHYSYGVNSTEKGDLSSESTVSRIRTEHFPLTLESARPSHTSQYLCASSNLQGLGEKLFFGSGTQLSVL.

This clone is medium-sized by share. V and J are TRBV9 and TRBJ2-1, with 8 positions matching TRBD2. The CDR3 length is 15 residues. After removal of 3 bases from V and 6 bases from J, the junction contained 8 bases not matched to a gene. Germline assignment: CDR1 SGDLS and CDR2 YYNGEE. DNA for the CDR3: TGTGCCAGCAGCGCCAGCGGGAGTGGGGGCAATGAGCAGTTCTTC. Residues: CASSASGSGGNEQFF.

The chain uses TRBV9 and TRBJ2-5; TRBD2 agrees at 7 bases. The J segment lost 2 bases and the V segment lost 0 bases, leaving 7 bases of the junction unmatched. The length of the CDR3 is 16 residues. Germline V gene lookup returns CDR1 SGDLS and CDR2 YYNGEE. Here the CDR3 DNA reads TGTGCCAGCAGCGTAGGTGCCAGCGGGGTGCAAGAGACCCAGTACTTC. Amino acid sequence: CASSVGASGVQETQYF.

The chain joins TRBV11-3 to TRBJ1-1, with D possibly TRBD1 on 5 matching bases. CDR1 and CDR2 (germline): SGHNT, YENEEA. The germline V and J ends were trimmed by 1 base and 2 bases, with 11 bases remaining between them. This CDR3 has 15 amino acids. Here the CDR3 reads CASSLGGGGNTEAFF. The CDR3 DNA is TGTGCCAGCAGCTTAGGAGGTGGGGGTAACACTGAAGCTTTCTTT.

The chain employs TRBV14 and TRBJ1-6; D remains unclear. The CDR3 spans 14 residues. Germline loops: CDR1 SGHDN, CDR2 FVKESK. V lost 1 base, J lost 9 bases, and 10 bases lay in between. In DNA, the CDR3 is TGTGCCAGCAGCCAAGTCGGAGACGTTTCACCCCTCCACTTT. Protein sequence: CASSQVGDVSPLHF.

J is TRBJ2-7 and V is TRBV12-3 or TRBV12-4; D ambiguous. The CDR3 spans 13 residues. V was clipped by 1 base and J by 3 bases, with 7 bases between them. The CDR3 spells CASSLGRVYEQYF. The CDR3 coding sequence is TGTGCCAGCAGTTTAGGACGGGTCTACGAGCAGTACTTC.

The rearrangement joins TRBV7-9 to TRBJ1-1; D gene uncertain. CDR1 and CDR2 from the germline V gene are SEHNR and FQNEAQ (reference sequence). This CDR3 region has 13 residues. V was trimmed by 5 bases and J by 5 bases, leaving 12 bases between them. The CDR3 DNA follows: TGTGCCAGCAGCGCCTCGGGAGGGACTGAAGCTTTCTTT. Amino acids: CASSASGGTEAFF.

The chain has TRBV3-1 (or the pseudogene TRBV3-2) and TRBJ2-1; TRBD1 might be the D (5 bases). Per the germline V gene, CDR1 is LGHDT and CDR2 is YNNKEL (reference sequence). Between the trimmed V and J ends, which lost 2 bases and 5 bases, there was a span of 22 bases. The CDR3 contains 18 residues. CDR3: CASSQKGWGGSTDNEQFF. The CDR3 region has the DNA TGTGCCAGCAGCCAAAAGGGGTGGGGCGGCTCCACCGACAATGAGCAGTTCTTC.

The chain carries TRBV12-5 and TRBJ2-2; D call uncertain. Trimming cost V 4 bases and J 2 bases, with 8 bases left between them. The CDR3 has 14 residues. The germline gives CDR1 LGHNT, CDR2 FRNRAP. CDR3 loop: CASGSTTNTGELFF. DNA of the CDR3: TGTGCTAGTGGTTCGACCACCAACACCGGGGAGCTGTTTTTT.

The chain couples TRBV28 to TRBJ1-4; D remains ambiguous. The germline V and J ends were trimmed by 3 bases and 9 bases, with 20 bases remaining between them. CDR3 length: 16 amino acids. Per germline, CDR1 MDHEN and CDR2 SYDVKM. In DNA form, the CDR3 reads TGTGCCAGCAGTTTTAGCTGGACTACCACTCAGAAAAAACTGTTTTTT. Translating gives CASSFSWTTTQKKLFF. Drawing the rest from reference TRBV28 and TRBJ1-4, the complete variable domain is DVKVTQSSRYLVKRTGEKVFLECVQDMDHENMFWYRQDPGLGLRLIYFSYDVKMKEKGDIPEGYSVSREKKERFSLILESASTNQTSMYLCASSFSWTTTQKKLFFGSGTQLSVL.

The chain combines TRBV10-3 with TRBJ2-2; TRBD2 matches 10 bases. The junction had 7 bases not matched to a gene; V was cut back by 4 bases and J by 5 bases. The CDR3 runs 16 residues. Germline V gene data show CDR1 as ENHRY and CDR2 as SYGVKD. This CDR3 is CAISGQGLARTGELFF. In DNA form, the CDR3 reads TGTGCCATCAGTGGACAGGGACTAGCGCGAACCGGGGAGCTGTTTTTT.

The V call is TRBV5-1, the J call TRBJ1-5; tentatively, D is TRBD1 (6 bases). The CDR3 has 14 residues. Looked up from germline, CDR1 is SGHRS and CDR2 is YFSETQ. V gave up 1 base and J gave up 7 bases, with 12 bases separating them. The CDR3 sequence: CASSLTGLEQPQHF. CDR3 DNA sequence: TGCGCCAGCAGCTTGACAGGGTTAGAGCAGCCCCAGCATTTT.

The genes are TRBV12-2 and TRBJ2-5; the listed D gene, TRBD1, was not tested against the DNA. TRBV12-2 has pseudogene status. The CDR3 runs to 17 residues. Written as DNA, the CDR3 is TGTGCAAGTCGCCCCCAGGGCCGCCCCCCGTACCAAGAGACCCAGTACTTC. It encodes CASRPQGRPPYQETQYF.

This chain connects TRBV10-3 to TRBJ1-1; the D is unclear. The CDR3 consists of 14 residues. CDR1 is ENHRY and CDR2 is SYGVKD in the germline V gene. V was shortened by 4 bases and J by 0 bases, with 9 bases between the two germline ends. The CDR3 DNA sequence: TGTGCCATCAGTGGTGGCGGACTGAACACTGAAGCTTTCTTT. Its protein product is CAISGGGLNTEAFF.

In DNA form, the CDR3 reads TGCAGTGTTTTGATAACCGGGCCGCAGTTCTTC. This codes for CSVLITGPQFF. The chain has TRBV20-1 and TRBJ2-1, with D unresolved. The ends were cut back, 7 bases at V and 12 bases at J, with 16 bases in the middle. The CDR3 has 11 amino acids. The germline gives CDR1 DFQATT, CDR2 SNEGSKA (reference sequence).

The CDR3 bases are TGTGCCAGCAGTTCGCTGACAGGGGGTAGCAATCAGCCCCAGCATTTT. Amino acids: CASSSLTGGSNQPQHF. This chain connects TRBV27 to TRBJ1-5; 9 bases map to TRBD1. Germline V gives CDR1 MNHEY, CDR2 SMNVEV (reference sequence). This CDR3 is 16 amino acids long. Trimming cost V 4 bases and J 0 bases; bases outside gene matches: 4.

The chain combines TRBV11-2 with TRBJ2-5; D possibly corresponds to TRBD1 (6 bases). CDR3 length equals 11 residues. V lost 5 bases, J lost 9 bases, and 10 bases lay in between. Germline V gene lookup returns CDR1 SGHAT and CDR2 FQNNGV. The CDR3 here is CASSLTGAQYF. Here the CDR3 DNA reads TGTGCCAGCAGCCTGACAGGAGCCCAGTACTTC.

The table lists this clone with a count of one. The CDR3 DNA reads TGTGCCCTCGTAGAAGGAGAGAATGAGCAGTTCTTC. Encoded protein: CALVEGENEQFF. This sequence joins TRBV9 and TRBJ2-1; D gene unclear. Germline values: CDR1 SGDLS, CDR2 YYNGEE. The V end was cut by 10 bases, the J end by 7 bases, with 15 bases between. The CDR3 is 12 amino acids.

The table lists this clone with a count of one. V is TRBV7-2 and J is TRBJ2-6, with a possible D match to TRBD2 (5 bases). The V gene's germline CDR1 is SGHTA and CDR2 FQGNSA. The CDR3 covers 16 residues. V gave up 7 bases and J gave up 0 bases, with 13 bases separating them. DNA for the CDR3: TGTGCCAGCATGGACTGGTCCTTCTCTGGGGCCAACGTCCTGACTTTC. Protein sequence: CASMDWSFSGANVLTF. The full variable domain, rest sourced from reference TRBV7-2 and TRBJ2-6, is GAGVSQSPSNKVTEKGKDVELRCDPISGHTALYWYRQSLGQGLEFLIYFQGNSAPDKSGLPSDRFSAERTGGSVSTLTIQRTQQEDSAVYLCASMDWSFSGANVLTFGAGSRLTVL.

This clone showed up just once. The chain uses TRBV20-1 and TRBJ2-5; D remains ambiguous. There are 11 residues in the CDR3. The ends were cut back, 3 bases at V and 5 bases at J, with 7 bases in the middle. CDR1 and CDR2 from the germline V gene are DFQATT and SNEGSKA (reference sequence). The CDR3 reads CSARGRETQYF. The CDR3 DNA follows: TGCAGTGCTAGGGGTAGGGAGACCCAGTACTTC.

V gene TRBV25-1 combines with J gene TRBJ1-6; 10 bases fit TRBD1. The V and J ends lost 7 bases and 6 bases, in that order; junction bases with no gene match: 3. CDR3 length equals 14 residues. Germline-derived CDR1 and CDR2 are MGHDK and SYGVNS. The CDR3 region is CASKRTGGNSPLHF. CDR3 coding DNA: TGTGCCAGCAAGCGGACAGGGGGTAATTCACCCCTCCACTTT.

This chain links TRBV13 with TRBJ2-7, with 11 bases that match TRBD2. V was pared by 2 bases and J by 6 bases, with 3 bases of the junction left unmatched. CDR1 and CDR2 from the germline V gene are PRHDT and FYEKMQ (reference sequence). CDR3 size: 14 residues. This CDR3 is CASSLTSGRAEQYF. In nucleotides, the CDR3 is TGTGCCAGCAGCTTAACTAGCGGGAGAGCCGAGCAGTACTTC.

The chain carries TRBV6-1 and TRBJ1-3, with D maybe TRBD1 (6 bases). Germline V gene data show CDR1 as MNHNS and CDR2 as SASEGT. The CDR3 loop spans 17 amino acids. Trimming took off 1 base at V and 0 bases at J, with 13 bases between the two ends. The CDR3 sequence: CASSEVTGGFSGNTIYF. The CDR3 DNA is TGTGCCAGCAGTGAAGTGACAGGAGGGTTCTCTGGAAACACCATATATTTT.

This chain uses TRBV18 with TRBJ1-1; TRBD1 agrees at 9 bases. CDR1 and CDR2 (germline): KGHSH, LQKENI. The V gene end was trimmed by 2 bases and the J gene end by 8 bases; junction bases not matched to a gene: 0. CDR3 length: 12 residues. The CDR3 coding sequence is TGTGCCAGCTCACCAGGGACAGGGGAAGCTTTCTTT. This sequence encodes CASSPGTGEAFF.

This clone was seen once. This rearrangement joins TRBV4-3 to TRBJ2-1; a possible D gene is TRBD1 (5 bases). This CDR3 has 14 residues. Germline V gene lookup returns CDR1 LGHNA and CDR2 YSLEER. V was cut by 6 bases and J by 0 bases, with 9 bases left in between. CDR3 sequence (DNA): TGCGCCAGCAGTCATACAGGCTCCTACAATGAGCAGTTCTTC. Protein: CASSHTGSYNEQFF.

The J gene is TRBJ2-1, the V gene TRBV21-1. TRBV21-1 represents a pseudogene. The CDR3 totals 15 residues. The CDR3 bases are TGTGCCAGCAGCAATCGAAAGTCCTCCTACAATGAGCAGTTCTTC. Protein product: CASSNRKSSYNEQFF.

The chain couples TRBV20-1 to TRBJ1-1; D uncertain. Germline CDR1 is DFQATT and CDR2 is SNEGSKA (reference sequence). This CDR3 comprises 11 residues. The V end was cut by 2 bases, the J end by 10 bases, with 11 bases between. The CDR3 nucleotides are TGCAGTGCTAGATATAGTTTGCGAGCTTTCTTT. Protein product: CSARYSLRAFF.

This chain connects TRBV10-3 to TRBJ1-3, with a weak D call TRBD1 (5 bases). Per the germline V gene, CDR1 is ENHRY and CDR2 is SYGVKD. Trimming took 7 bases from V and 0 from J, leaving 19 bases between them. The CDR3 has 17 amino acids. CDR3 sequence (DNA): TGTGCCATCACAGAGGGAGACAGTTCCACCTCTGGAAACACCATATATTTT. Amino acids: CAITEGDSSTSGNTIYF.

This rearrangement joins TRBV19 to TRBJ1-1; D ambiguous. The germline V gene has CDR1 LNHDA and CDR2 SQIVND (reference sequence). The length of the CDR3 is 14 residues. V lost 9 bases, J lost 0 bases, and 14 bases lay in between. The CDR3 loop reads CASRGLSLNTEAFF. The CDR3 nucleotides read TGTGCCAGCAGAGGCCTTTCTTTGAACACTGAAGCTTTCTTT. The full variable domain, its missing parts supplied by reference TRBV19 and TRBJ1-1, is DGGITQSPKYLFRKEGQNVTLSCEQNLNHDAMYWYRQDPGQGLRLIYYSQIVNDFQKGDIAEGYSVSREKKESFPLTVTSAQKNPTAFYLCASRGLSLNTEAFFGQGTRLTVV.

This chain joins TRBV9 and TRBJ2-5, with 11 bases identical to TRBD2. Germline-derived CDR1 and CDR2 are SGDLS and YYNGEE. CDR3 length: 19 residues. V trimming: 3 bases; J trimming: 0 bases; junction bases outside the gene matches: 13. DNA for the CDR3: TGTGCCAGCAGCGCAGACCCGGGACTAGCGGACAGGTACCAAGAGACCCAGTACTTC. The encoded protein is CASSADPGLADRYQETQYF.

The V call is TRBV3-1 (or the pseudogene TRBV3-2), the J call TRBJ2-3, with TRBD2 matching over 9 bases. The germline V gene encodes CDR1 LGHDT and CDR2 YNNKEL (reference sequence). The CDR3 is made up of 17 amino acids. V lost 0 bases and J lost 1; bases outside the gene matches: 5. CDR3 nucleotide sequence: TGTGCCAGCAGCCAAGATCGAGCGGGAGGACGCACAGATACGCAGTATTTT. This sequence encodes CASSQDRAGGRTDTQYF.